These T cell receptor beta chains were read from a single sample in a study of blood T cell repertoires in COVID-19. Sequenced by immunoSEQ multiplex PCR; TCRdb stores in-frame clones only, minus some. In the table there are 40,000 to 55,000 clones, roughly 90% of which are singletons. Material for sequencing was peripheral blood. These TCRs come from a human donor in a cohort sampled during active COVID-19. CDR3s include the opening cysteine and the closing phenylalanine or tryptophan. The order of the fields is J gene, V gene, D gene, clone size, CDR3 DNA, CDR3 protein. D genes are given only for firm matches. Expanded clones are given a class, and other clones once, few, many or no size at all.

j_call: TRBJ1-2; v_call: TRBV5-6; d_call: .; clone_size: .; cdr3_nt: TGTGCCAGCAGTCTCCTGGGCCATAACTATGGCTACACCTTC; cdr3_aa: CASSLLGHNYGYTF
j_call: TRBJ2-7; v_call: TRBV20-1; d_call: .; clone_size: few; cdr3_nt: TGCAGTGCTTCGAGCGGGCACGAGCAGTACTTC; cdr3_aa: CSASSGHEQYF
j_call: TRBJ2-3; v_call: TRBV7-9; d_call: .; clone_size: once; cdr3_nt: TGTGCCAGCAGCTTGGTCACGGGGGGCAAAGATACGCAGTATTTT; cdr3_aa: CASSLVTGGKDTQYF
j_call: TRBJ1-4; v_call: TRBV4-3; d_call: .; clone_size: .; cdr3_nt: TGCGCCAGCAGCCATTGGGGTGACAGCCTTAATGAAAAACTGTTTTTT; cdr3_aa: CASSHWGDSLNEKLFF
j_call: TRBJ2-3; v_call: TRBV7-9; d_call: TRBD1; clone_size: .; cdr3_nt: TGTGCCAGCAGCTTATCGGGACAGGTCACAGATACGCAGTATTTT; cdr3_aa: CASSLSGQVTDTQYF
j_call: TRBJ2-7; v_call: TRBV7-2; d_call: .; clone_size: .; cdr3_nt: TGTGCCAGCAGCTTATTCACAGGGCCAAACGAGCAGTACTTC; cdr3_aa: CASSLFTGPNEQYF
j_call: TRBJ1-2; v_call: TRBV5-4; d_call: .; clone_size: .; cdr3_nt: TGTGCCAGCAGCTTGACAGACCTCTATGGCTACACCTTC; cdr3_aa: CASSLTDLYGYTF
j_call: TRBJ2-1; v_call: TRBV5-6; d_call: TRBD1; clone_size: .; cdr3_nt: TGTGCCAGCAGCCCTGACAGGGCCCACTACAATGAGCAGTTCTTC; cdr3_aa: CASSPDRAHYNEQFF
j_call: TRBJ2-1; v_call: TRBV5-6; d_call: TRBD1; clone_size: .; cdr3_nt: TGTGCCAGCAGCTTCGGCAGGGGGTACAATGAGCAGTTCTTC; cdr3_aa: CASSFGRGYNEQFF
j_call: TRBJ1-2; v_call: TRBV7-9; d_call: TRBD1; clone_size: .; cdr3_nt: TGTGCCAGCAGCCGAGACCAGGGGGCAGACGGCTACACCTTC; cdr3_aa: CASSRDQGADGYTF
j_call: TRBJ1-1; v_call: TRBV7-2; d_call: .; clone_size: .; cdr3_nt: TGTGCCACAAGCATTGGGGGCTTAGCTTTCTTT; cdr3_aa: CATSIGGLAFF
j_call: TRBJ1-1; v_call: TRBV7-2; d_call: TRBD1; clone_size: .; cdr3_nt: TGTGCCAGCAGTTCAGGGGGGAAGAACACTGAAGCTTTCTTT; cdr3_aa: CASSSGGKNTEAFF
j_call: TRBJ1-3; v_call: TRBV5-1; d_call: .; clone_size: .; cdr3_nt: TGCGCCAGCACTCCTGCGGGGGAATCTGGAAACACCATATATTTT; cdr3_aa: CASTPAGESGNTIYF
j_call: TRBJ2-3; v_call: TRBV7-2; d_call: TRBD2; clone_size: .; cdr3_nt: TGTGCCAGCAGCAAACTAGCGGGGGGCACAGATACGCAGTATTTT; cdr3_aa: CASSKLAGGTDTQYF
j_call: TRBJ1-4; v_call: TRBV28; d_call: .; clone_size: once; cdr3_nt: TGTGCCAGCAGTTTATTGGGTTCGGGGGGCGGATTGGAAAAACTGTTTTTT; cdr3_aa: CASSLLGSGGGLEKLFF
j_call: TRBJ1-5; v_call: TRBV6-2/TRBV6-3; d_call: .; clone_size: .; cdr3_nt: TGTGCCAGCAGTTACTTTTCAGGCTACGAGCATTTT; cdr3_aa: CASSYFSGYEHF
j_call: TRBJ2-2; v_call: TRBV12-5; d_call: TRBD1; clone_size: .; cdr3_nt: TGTGCTAGTGGTAGGGGGCGCACCGGGGAGCTGTTTTTT; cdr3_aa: CASGRGRTGELFF
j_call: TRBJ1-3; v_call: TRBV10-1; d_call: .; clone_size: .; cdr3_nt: TGCGCCAGCAGTGAGTCGGGGACAACCAGCTCTGGAAACACCATATATTTT; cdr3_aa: CASSESGTTSSGNTIYF
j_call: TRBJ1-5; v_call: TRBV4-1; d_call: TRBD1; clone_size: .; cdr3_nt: TGCGCCAGCAGCCAAGGGGAACAGGGGGCAAGACAGCCCCAGCATTTT; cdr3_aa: CASSQGEQGARQPQHF
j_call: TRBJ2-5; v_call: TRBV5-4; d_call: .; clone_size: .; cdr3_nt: TGTGCCAGCAGCCCCCCGGGCCGACAGCAAGAGACCCAGTACTTC; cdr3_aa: CASSPPGRQQETQYF
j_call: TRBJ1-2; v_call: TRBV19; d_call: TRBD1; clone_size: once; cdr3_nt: TGTGCCAGTACCACCCGGGACAGGGATGGCTACACCTTC; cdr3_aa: CASTTRDRDGYTF
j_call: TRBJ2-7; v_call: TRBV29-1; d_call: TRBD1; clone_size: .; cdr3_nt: TGCAGCGTTGAGGGACAGGGCGCTTCTTACGAGCAGTACTTC; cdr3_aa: CSVEGQGASYEQYF
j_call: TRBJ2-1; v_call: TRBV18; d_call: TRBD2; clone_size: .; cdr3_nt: TGTGCCAGCTCACCAGCTAGCGGCCTCAACAATGAGCAGTTCTTC; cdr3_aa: CASSPASGLNNEQFF
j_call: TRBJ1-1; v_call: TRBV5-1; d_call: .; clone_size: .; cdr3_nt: TGCGCCAGCAGCCCTCCCCGGGTCCCGAACACTGAAGCTTTCTTT; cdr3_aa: CASSPPRVPNTEAFF
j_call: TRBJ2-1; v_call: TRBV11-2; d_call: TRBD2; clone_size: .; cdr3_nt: TGTGCCAGCAGCCCCCCGGGACTAGCGTGGAATGAGCAGTTCTTC; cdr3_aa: CASSPPGLAWNEQFF
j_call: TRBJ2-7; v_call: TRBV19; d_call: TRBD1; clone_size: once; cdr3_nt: TGTGCCAGTAGTATAAACACAGGGGTTGGCGAGCAGTACTTC; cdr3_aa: CASSINTGVGEQYF
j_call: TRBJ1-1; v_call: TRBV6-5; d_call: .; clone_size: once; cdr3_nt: TGTGCCAGCGACAGAAGGCGGGGGAACACTGAAGCTTTCTTT; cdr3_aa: CASDRRRGNTEAFF
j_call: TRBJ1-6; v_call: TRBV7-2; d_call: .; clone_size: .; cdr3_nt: TGTGCCAGCAGCTTAGTGGAGGGGTTAGGCTCACCCCTCCACTTT; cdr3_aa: CASSLVEGLGSPLHF
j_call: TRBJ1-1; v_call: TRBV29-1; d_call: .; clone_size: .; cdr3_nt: TGCAGCGCCCGGAGAGAGGCGACTGAAGCTTTCTTT; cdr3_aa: CSARREATEAFF
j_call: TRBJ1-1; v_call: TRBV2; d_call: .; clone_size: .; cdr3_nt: TGTGCCAGCAGTGAAGTACCAGGGGAAGGAAAAGCTTTCTTT; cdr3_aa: CASSEVPGEGKAFF
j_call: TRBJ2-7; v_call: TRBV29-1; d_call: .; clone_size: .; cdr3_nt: TGCAGCGTTTTCCTCACGGGGGAGCAGTACTTC; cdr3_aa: CSVFLTGEQYF
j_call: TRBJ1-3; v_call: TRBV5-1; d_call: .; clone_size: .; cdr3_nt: TGCGCCAGCAGCTTCGCGTTGGGCAGGGGCACTGGAAACACCATATATTTT; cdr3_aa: CASSFALGRGTGNTIYF
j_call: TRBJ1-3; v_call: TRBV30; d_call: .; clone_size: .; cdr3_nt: TGTGCCTGGAGGACATCCGGAAACACCATATATTTT; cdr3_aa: CAWRTSGNTIYF
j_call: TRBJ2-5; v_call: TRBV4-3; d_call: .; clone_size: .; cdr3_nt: TGCGCCAGCAGCCAAGACCCCCCGCCGCGGAGGTCGGCCCAGTACTTC; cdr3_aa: CASSQDPPPRRSAQYF
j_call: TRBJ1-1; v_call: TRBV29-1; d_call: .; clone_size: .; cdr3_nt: TGCAGCGTTGAAAGGAGAATGAACACTGAAGCTTTCTTT; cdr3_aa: CSVERRMNTEAFF
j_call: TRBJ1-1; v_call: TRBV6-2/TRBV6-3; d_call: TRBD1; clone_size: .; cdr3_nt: TGTGCCAGCAGCGCTACGGACAGGCCCACTGAAGCTTTCTTT; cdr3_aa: CASSATDRPTEAFF
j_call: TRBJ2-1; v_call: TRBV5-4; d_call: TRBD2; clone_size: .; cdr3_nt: TGTGCCAGCAGCCCAATGCCCGGGGGGAGGAGCTCCTACAATGAGCAGTTCTTC; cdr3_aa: CASSPMPGGRSSYNEQFF
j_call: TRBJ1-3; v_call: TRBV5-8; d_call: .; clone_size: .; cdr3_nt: TGTGCCAGCAGCTTGAGGGGTGGAAACACCATATATTTT; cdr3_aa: CASSLRGGNTIYF
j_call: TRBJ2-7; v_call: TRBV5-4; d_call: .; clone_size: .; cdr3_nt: TGTGCCAGCAGATTAGCAGGGGTCCCGATGGCACACGAGCAGTACTTC; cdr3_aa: CASRLAGVPMAHEQYF
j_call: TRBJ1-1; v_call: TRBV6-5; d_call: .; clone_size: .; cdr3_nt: TGTGCCAGCAGTTACTCCGGGACACCGAACACTGAAGCTTTCTTT; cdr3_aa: CASSYSGTPNTEAFF
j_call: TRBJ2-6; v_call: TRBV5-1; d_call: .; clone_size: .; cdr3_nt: TGCGCCAGCAGCCCTCAGGTTACCTCTGGGGCCAACGTCCTGACTTTC; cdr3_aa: CASSPQVTSGANVLTF
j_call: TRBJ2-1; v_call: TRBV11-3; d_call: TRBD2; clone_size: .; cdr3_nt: TGTGCCAGCAGTCCCGGGGCGGGGGTCCTCAGCTACAATGAGCAGTTCTTC; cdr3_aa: CASSPGAGVLSYNEQFF
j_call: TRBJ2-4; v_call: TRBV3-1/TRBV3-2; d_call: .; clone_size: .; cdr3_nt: TGTGCCAGCAGCCTACAAAGGGGGTTTGAAAACATTCAGTACTTC; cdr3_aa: CASSLQRGFENIQYF
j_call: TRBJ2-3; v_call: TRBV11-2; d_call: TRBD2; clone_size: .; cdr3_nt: TGTGCCAGCAGCTTAGTGGGACCGGGAGGGACAGATACGCAGTATTTT; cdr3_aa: CASSLVGPGGTDTQYF
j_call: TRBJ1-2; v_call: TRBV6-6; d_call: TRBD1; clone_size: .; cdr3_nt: TGTGCCAGCATACGGGACAGTATCAACTATGGCTACACCTTC; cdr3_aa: CASIRDSINYGYTF
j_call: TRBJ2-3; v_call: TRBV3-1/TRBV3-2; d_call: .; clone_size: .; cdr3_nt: TGTGCCAGCAGCCAAGACGTATTGGCGGCGTATGGCACAGATACGCAGTATTTT; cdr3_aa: CASSQDVLAAYGTDTQYF
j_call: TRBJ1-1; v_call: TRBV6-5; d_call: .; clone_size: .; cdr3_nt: TGTGCCAGCAGTTACTCTGGACTCAAAGAGATTGAAGCTTTCTTT; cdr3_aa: CASSYSGLKEIEAFF
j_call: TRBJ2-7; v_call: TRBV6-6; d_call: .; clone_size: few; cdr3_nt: TGTGCCAGCAGTTACGACAGGTCCTACGAGCAGTACTTC; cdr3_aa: CASSYDRSYEQYF
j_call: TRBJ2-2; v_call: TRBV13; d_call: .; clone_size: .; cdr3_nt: TGTGCCAGCAGCTCCCCCGGGAGCAGAACCGGGGAGCTGTTTTTT; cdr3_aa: CASSSPGSRTGELFF
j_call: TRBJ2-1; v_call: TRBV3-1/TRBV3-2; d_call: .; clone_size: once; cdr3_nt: TGTGCCAGCAGCCACGACAGGCTAATACAATATGAGCAGTTCTTC; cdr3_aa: CASSHDRLIQYEQFF
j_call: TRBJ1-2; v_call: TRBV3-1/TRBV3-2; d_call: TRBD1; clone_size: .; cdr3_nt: TGTGCCAGCAGCCAAGGCGCAGGGGGAAGCGTGGGCTACACCTTC; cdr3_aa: CASSQGAGGSVGYTF